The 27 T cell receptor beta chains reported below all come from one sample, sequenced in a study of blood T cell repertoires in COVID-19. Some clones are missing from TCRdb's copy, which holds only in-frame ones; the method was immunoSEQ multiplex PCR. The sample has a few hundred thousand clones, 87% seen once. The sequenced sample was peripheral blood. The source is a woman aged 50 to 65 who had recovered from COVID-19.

CDR3: CASSYGQPYEQYF. The CDR3 DNA sequence: TGTGCCAGCAGTTACGGACAGCCATACGAGCAGTACTTC. This chain joins TRBV27 and TRBJ2-7, with D possibly TRBD1 on 6 matching bases. The CDR3 totals 13 residues. Germline V gene lookup returns CDR1 MNHEY and CDR2 SMNVEV (reference sequence). V lost 4 bases, J lost 4 bases, and 11 bases lay in between.

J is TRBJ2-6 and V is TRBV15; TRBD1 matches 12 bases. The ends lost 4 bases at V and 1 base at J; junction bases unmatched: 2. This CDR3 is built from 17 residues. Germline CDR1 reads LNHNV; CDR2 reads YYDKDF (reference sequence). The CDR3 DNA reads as TGTGCCACCAGCAAGGGACAGGGGGCGTCTGGGGCCAACGTCCTGACTTTC. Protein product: CATSKGQGASGANVLTF.

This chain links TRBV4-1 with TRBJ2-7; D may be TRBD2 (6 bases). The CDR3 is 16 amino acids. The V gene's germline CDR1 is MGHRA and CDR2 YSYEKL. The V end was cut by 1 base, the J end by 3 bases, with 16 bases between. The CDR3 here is CASSQAHGGLHYEQYF. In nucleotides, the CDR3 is TGCGCCAGCAGCCAAGCTCACGGAGGGCTTCACTACGAGCAGTACTTC.

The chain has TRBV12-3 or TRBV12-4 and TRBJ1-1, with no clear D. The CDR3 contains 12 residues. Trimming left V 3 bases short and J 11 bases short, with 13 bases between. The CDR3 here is CASSFAESGAFF. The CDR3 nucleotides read TGTGCCAGCAGTTTTGCCGAATCCGGGGCTTTCTTT.

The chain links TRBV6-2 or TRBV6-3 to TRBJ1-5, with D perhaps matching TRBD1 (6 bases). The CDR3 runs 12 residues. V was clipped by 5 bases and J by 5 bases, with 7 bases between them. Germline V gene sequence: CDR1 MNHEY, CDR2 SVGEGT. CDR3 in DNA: TGTGCCAGCAGTCAGGGGTATCAGCCCCAGCATTTT. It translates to CASSQGYQPQHF.

This chain's CDR3 is CASSPRQIQETQYF. CDR3 in DNA: TGTGCCAGCAGCCCCCGACAGATCCAAGAGACCCAGTACTTC. J is TRBJ2-5 and V is TRBV7-2; the D gene is possibly TRBD1 (5 bases). The CDR3 totals 14 residues. V shed 5 bases and J shed 1 base, with 11 bases lying between them. Germline V gene lookup returns CDR1 SGHTA and CDR2 FQGNSA. Drawing the rest from reference TRBV7-2 and TRBJ2-5, the complete variable domain is GAGVSQSPSNKVTEKGKDVELRCDPISGHTALYWYRQSLGQGLEFLIYFQGNSAPDKSGLPSDRFSAERTGGSVSTLTIQRTQQEDSAVYLCASSPRQIQETQYFGPGTRLLVL.

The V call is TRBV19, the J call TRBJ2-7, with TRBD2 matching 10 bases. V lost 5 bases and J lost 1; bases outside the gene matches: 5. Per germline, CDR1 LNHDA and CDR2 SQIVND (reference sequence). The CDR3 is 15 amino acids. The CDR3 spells CASSPGTSASYEQYF. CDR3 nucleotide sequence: TGTGCCAGTAGTCCTGGGACTAGCGCATCCTACGAGCAGTACTTC.

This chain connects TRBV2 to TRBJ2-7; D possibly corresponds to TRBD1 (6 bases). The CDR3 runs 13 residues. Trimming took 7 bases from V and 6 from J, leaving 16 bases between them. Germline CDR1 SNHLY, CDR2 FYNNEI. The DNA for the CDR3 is TGTGCCAGCACCCTAGGGACATCCGGCGAGCAGTACTTC. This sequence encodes CASTLGTSGEQYF.

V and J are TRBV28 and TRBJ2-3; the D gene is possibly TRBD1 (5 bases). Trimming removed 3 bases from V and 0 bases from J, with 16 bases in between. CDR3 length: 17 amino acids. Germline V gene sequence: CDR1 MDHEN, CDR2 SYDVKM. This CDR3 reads CASSFEWGSRSTDTQYF. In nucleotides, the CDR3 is TGTGCCAGCAGTTTTGAGTGGGGCTCGCGAAGCACAGATACGCAGTATTTT.

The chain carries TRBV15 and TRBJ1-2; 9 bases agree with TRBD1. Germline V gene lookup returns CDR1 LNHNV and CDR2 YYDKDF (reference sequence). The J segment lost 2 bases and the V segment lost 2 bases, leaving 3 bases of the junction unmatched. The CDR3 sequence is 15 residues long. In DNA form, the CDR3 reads TGTGCCACCAGCAGACCGGGACAGGGAAACTATGGCTACACCTTC. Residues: CATSRPGQGNYGYTF.

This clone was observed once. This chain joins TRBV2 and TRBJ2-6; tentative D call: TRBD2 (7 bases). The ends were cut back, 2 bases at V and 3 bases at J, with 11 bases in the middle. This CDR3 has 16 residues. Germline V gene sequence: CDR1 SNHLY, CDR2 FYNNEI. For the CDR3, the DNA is TGTGCCAGCAGTGAATCGGGGGGCCATGGGGCCAACGTCCTGACTTTC. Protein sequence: CASSESGGHGANVLTF. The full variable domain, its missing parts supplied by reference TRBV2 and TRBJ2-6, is EPEVTQTPSHQVTQMGQEVILRCVPISNHLYFYWYRQILGQKVEFLVSFYNNEISEKSEIFDDQFSVERPDGSNFTLKIRSTKLEDSAMYFCASSESGGHGANVLTFGAGSRLTVL.

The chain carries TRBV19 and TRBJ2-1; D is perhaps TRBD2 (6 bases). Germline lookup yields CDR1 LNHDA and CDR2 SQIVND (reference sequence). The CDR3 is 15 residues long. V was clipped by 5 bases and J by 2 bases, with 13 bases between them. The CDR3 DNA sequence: TGTGCCAGTAGTTCTCTAGCGCTAACCTACAATGAGCAGTTCTTC. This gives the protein CASSSLALTYNEQFF. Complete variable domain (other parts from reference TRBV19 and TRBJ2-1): DGGITQSPKYLFRKEGQNVTLSCEQNLNHDAMYWYRQDPGQGLRLIYYSQIVNDFQKGDIAEGYSVSREKKESFPLTVTSAQKNPTAFYLCASSSLALTYNEQFFGPGTRLTVL.

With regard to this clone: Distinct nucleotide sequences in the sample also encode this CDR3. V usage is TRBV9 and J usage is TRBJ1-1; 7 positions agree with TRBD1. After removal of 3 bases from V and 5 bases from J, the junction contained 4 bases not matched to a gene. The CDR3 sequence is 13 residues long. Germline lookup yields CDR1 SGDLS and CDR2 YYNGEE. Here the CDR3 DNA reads TGTGCCAGCAGCGCGACAGGGTTAACTGAAGCTTTCTTT. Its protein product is CASSATGLTEAFF.

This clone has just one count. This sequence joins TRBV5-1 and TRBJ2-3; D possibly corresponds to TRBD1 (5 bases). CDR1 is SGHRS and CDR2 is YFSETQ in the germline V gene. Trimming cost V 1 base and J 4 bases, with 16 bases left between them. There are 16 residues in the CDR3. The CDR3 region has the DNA TGCGCCAGCAGCTTGCCTCGAGGCAGGGCTGCAGATACGCAGTATTTT. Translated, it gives CASSLPRGRAADTQYF. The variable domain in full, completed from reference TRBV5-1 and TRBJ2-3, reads KAGVTQTPRYLIKTRGQQVTLSCSPISGHRSVSWYQQTPGQGLQFLFEYFSETQRNKGNFPGRFSGRQFSNSRSEMNVSTLELGDSALYLCASSLPRGRAADTQYFGPGTRLTVL.

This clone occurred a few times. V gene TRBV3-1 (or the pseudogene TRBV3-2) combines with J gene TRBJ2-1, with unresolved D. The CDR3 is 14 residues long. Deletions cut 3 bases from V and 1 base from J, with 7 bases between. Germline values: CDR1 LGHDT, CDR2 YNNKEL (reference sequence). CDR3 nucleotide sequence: TGTGCCAGCAGCCAGTCGGAGTCCTACAATGAGCAGTTCTTC. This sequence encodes CASSQSESYNEQFF.

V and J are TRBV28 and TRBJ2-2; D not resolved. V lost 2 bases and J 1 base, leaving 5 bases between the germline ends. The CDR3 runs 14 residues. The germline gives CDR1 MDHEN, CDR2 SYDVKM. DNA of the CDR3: TGTGCCAGCAGTTTAAGAGGGAACACCGGGGAGCTGTTTTTT. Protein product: CASSLRGNTGELFF. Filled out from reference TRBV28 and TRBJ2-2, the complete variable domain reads DVKVTQSSRYLVKRTGEKVFLECVQDMDHENMFWYRQDPGLGLRLIYFSYDVKMKEKGDIPEGYSVSREKKERFSLILESASTNQTSMYLCASSLRGNTGELFFGEGSRLTVL.

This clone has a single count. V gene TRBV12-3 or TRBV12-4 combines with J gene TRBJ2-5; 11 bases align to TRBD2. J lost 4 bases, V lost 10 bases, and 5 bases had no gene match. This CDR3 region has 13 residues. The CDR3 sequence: CATRTSGLETQYF. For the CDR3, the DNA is TGTGCCACCCGGACTAGCGGGTTAGAGACCCAGTACTTC.

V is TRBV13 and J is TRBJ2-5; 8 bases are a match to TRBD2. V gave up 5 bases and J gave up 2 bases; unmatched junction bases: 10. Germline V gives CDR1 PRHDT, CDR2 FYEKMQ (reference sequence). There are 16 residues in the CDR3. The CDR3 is CASSQQREWGQETQYF. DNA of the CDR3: TGTGCCAGCAGCCAACAGCGGGAGTGGGGGCAAGAGACCCAGTACTTC.

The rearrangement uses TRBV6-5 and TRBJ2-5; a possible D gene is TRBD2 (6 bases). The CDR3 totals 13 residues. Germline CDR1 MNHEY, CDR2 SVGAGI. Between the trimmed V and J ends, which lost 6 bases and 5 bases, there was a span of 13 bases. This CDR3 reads CASRSGREETQYF. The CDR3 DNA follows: TGTGCCAGCAGAAGCGGGCGAGAGGAGACCCAGTACTTC.

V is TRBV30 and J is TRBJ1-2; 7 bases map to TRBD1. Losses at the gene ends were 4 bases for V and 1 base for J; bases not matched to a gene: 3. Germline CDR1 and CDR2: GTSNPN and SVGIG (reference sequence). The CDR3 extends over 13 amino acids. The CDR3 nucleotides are TGTGCCTGGACCAGGGGGGTTAACTATGGCTACACCTTC. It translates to CAWTRGVNYGYTF.

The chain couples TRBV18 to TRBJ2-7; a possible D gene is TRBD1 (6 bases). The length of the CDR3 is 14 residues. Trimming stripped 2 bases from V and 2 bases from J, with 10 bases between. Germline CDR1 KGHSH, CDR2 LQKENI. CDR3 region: CASSPSAGAYEQYF. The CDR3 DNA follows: TGTGCCAGCTCACCATCCGCAGGGGCCTACGAGCAGTACTTC.

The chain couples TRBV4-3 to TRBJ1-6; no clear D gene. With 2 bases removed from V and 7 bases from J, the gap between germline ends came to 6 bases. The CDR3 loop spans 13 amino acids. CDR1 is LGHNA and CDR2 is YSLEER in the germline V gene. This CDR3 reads CASSQIANSPLHF. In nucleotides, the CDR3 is TGCGCCAGCAGCCAAATCGCGAATTCACCCCTCCACTTT.

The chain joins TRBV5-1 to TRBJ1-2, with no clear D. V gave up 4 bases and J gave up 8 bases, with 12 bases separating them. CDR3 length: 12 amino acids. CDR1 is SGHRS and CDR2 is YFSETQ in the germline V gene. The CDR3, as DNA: TGCGCCAGCAGCCGGGAGCCCGGAGGCTACACCTTC. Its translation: CASSREPGGYTF.

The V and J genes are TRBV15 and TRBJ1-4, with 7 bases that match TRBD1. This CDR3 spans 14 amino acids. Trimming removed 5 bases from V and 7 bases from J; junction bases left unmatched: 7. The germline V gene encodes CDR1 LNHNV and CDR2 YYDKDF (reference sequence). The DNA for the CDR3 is TGTGCCACCAGCCCAGGGGGGCGCGGTGAAAAACTGTTTTTT. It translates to CATSPGGRGEKLFF.

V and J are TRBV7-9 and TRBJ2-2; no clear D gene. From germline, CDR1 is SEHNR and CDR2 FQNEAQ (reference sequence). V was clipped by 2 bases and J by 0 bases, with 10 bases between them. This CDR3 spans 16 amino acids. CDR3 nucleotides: TGTGCCAGCAGCTTATCCAGCCGGGCGAACACCGGGGAGCTGTTTTTT. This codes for CASSLSSRANTGELFF.

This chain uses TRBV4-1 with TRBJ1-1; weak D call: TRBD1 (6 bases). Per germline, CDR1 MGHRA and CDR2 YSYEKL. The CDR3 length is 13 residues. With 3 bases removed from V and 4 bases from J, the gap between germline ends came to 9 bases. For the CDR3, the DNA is TGCGCCAGCAGCCAGCAGGGGATCACTGAAGCTTTCTTT. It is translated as CASSQQGITEAFF.

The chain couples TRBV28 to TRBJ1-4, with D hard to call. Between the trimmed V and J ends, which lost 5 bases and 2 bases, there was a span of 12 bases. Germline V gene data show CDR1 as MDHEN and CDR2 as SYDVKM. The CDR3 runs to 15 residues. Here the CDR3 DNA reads TGTGCCAGCAGTCCGCATGGGAGGACTAATGAAAAACTGTTTTTT. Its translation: CASSPHGRTNEKLFF.